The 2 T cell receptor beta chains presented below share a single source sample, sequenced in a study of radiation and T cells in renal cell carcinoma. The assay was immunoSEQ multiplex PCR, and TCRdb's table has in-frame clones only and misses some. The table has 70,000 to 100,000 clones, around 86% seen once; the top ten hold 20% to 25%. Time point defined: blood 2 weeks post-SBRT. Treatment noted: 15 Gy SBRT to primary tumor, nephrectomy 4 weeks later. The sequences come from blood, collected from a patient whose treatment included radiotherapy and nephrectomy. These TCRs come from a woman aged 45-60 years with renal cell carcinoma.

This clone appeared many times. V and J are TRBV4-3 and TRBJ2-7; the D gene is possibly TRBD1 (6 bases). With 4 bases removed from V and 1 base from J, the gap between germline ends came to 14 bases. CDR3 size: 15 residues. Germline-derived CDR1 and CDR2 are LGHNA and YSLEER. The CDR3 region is CASSLSRTGSYEQYF. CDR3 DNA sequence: TGCGCCAGCAGCCTATCCCGAACAGGGTCCTACGAGCAGTACTTC.

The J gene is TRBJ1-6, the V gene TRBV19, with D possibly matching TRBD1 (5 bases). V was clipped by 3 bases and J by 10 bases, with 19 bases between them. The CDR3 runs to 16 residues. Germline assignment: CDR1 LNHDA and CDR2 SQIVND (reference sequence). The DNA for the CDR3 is TGTGCCAGTAGTATGAGGCTGGGGGGAGAGAAATCACCCCTCCACTTT. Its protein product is CASSMRLGGEKSPLHF.